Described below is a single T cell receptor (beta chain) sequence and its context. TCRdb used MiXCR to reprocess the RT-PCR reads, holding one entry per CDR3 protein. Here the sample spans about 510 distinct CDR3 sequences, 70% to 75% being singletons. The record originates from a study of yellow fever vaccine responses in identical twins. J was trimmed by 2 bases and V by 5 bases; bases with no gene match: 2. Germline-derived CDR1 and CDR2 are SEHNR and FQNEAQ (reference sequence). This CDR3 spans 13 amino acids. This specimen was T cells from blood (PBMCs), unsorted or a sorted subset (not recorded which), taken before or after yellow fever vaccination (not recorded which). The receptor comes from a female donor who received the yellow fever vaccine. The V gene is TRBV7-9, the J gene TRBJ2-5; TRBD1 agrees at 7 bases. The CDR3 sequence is CASSEGQQETQYF. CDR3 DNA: TGTGCCAGCAGCGAGGGACAGCAAGAGACCCAGTACTTC. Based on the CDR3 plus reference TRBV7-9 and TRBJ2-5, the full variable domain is DTGVSQNPRHKITKRGQNVTFRCDPISEHNRLYWYRQTLGQGPEFLTYFQNEAQLEKSRLLSDRFSAERPKGSFSTLEIQRTEQGDSAMYLCASSEGQQETQYFGPGTRLLVL.